The 13 T cell receptor beta chains below were found in one sample sequenced in a study of T cell responses to AZD1222 COVID-19 vaccine. The repertoire was sequenced with immunoSEQ multiplex PCR; TCRdb's copy has only in-frame clones and lacks some. Among about 150,000 clones listed, 90% were seen once. Sample: peripheral blood, taken on day 0 of AZD1222 vaccination. These receptors were taken from an adult in good health.

This chain connects TRBV7-2 to TRBJ2-7; D possibly corresponds to TRBD1 (5 bases). Trimming shortened V by 5 bases and J by 3 bases, and 17 bases separated the two germline ends. The CDR3 sequence is 15 residues long. Germline V CDR1 and CDR2: SGHTA, FQGNSA. The CDR3: CASSPTHGQSYEQYF. For the CDR3, the DNA is TGTGCCAGCAGCCCGACTCACGGACAAAGCTACGAGCAGTACTTC.

The chain is built from TRBV7-2 and TRBJ1-2; TRBD1 is a possible D gene (5 bases). V lost 0 bases to trimming and J lost 7 bases, with 15 bases between them. The length of the CDR3 is 15 residues. Germline CDR1 SGHTA, CDR2 FQGNSA. The CDR3 protein is CASSLAARDAGGYTF. The CDR3 DNA reads as TGTGCCAGCAGCTTAGCGGCCAGGGACGCAGGTGGCTACACCTTC.

The chain combines TRBV11-2 with TRBJ2-1; 11 bases agree with TRBD2. CDR1 and CDR2 (germline): SGHAT, FQNNGV. The CDR3 totals 15 residues. V gave up 2 bases and J gave up 7 bases; unmatched junction bases: 4. CDR3: CASSLFLAGGNEQFF. CDR3 in DNA: TGTGCCAGCAGCTTATTTCTAGCGGGGGGAAATGAGCAGTTCTTC.

The V call is TRBV4-2, the J call TRBJ1-1, with unresolved D. V lost 0 bases, J lost 0 bases, and 8 bases lay in between. CDR3 length: 15 amino acids. The germline CDR1 and CDR2 sequences are LGHNA and YNFKEQ. The DNA of the CDR3 is TGTGCCAGCAGCCAAGAGAGTCACGTGAACACTGAAGCTTTCTTT. Its protein product is CASSQESHVNTEAFF.

The chain is built from TRBV6-5 and TRBJ2-2, with 8 bases aligning to TRBD2. This CDR3 spans 15 amino acids. Losses at the gene ends were 7 bases for V and 5 bases for J; bases not matched to a gene: 9. CDR1 is MNHEY and CDR2 is SVGAGI in the germline V gene. The CDR3 DNA reads as TGTGCCAGCAAAGCGGGGGTCGGAGGAACCGGGGAGCTGTTTTTT. Protein sequence: CASKAGVGGTGELFF.

DNA for the CDR3: TGCAGCGTTGAGGGGACCCCCTTTACCTACGAGCAGTACTTC. Amino acids: CSVEGTPFTYEQYF. The rearrangement uses TRBV29-1 and TRBJ2-7; D may correspond to TRBD1 or TRBD2 (5 bases each). Germline assignment: CDR1 SQVTM and CDR2 ANQGSEA. This CDR3 has 14 amino acids. V was pared by 3 bases and J by 2 bases, with 14 bases between.

The rearrangement uses TRBV30 and TRBJ2-1; D possibly corresponds to TRBD2 (7 bases). Germline CDR1 is GTSNPN and CDR2 is SVGIG (reference sequence). The CDR3 loop spans 14 amino acids. Trimming removed 4 bases from V and 7 bases from J, with 17 bases in between. Here the CDR3 reads CAWMVGGPSNEQFF. Written as DNA, the CDR3 is TGTGCCTGGATGGTGGGGGGGCCATCGAATGAGCAGTTCTTC.

The chain has TRBV5-1 and TRBJ2-6; D is possibly TRBD1 (5 bases). The CDR3 has 15 residues. V was trimmed by 4 bases and J by 0 bases, leaving 8 bases between them. CDR1 and CDR2 (germline): SGHRS, YFSETQ. The CDR3 coding sequence is TGCGCCAGCAGCACCGACAGCTCTGGGGCCAACGTCCTGACTTTC. It is translated as CASSTDSSGANVLTF.

The gene calls are TRBV10-3 and TRBJ2-2; the D is unclear. Between the trimmed V and J ends, which lost 2 bases and 1 base, there was a span of 5 bases. Per the germline V gene, CDR1 is ENHRY and CDR2 is SYGVKD. This CDR3 region has 14 residues. The CDR3 coding sequence is TGTGCCATCAGTGAGCCAGGGAACACCGGGGAGCTGTTTTTT. Translating it yields CAISEPGNTGELFF.

The rearrangement joins TRBV7-3 to TRBJ2-3; D call uncertain. The germline gives CDR1 SGHTA, CDR2 FQGTGA. V was cut by 2 bases and J by 0 bases, with 9 bases left in between. This CDR3 is built from 15 residues. CDR3 sequence: CASSLLGGSTDTQYF. Written as DNA, the CDR3 is TGTGCCAGCAGCTTACTCGGTGGGAGCACAGATACGCAGTATTTT.

The chain is built from TRBV5-1 and TRBJ2-1; 8 positions match TRBD1. Trimming removed 0 bases from V and 7 bases from J; junction bases left unmatched: 6. CDR3 length equals 15 residues. Germline V gives CDR1 SGHRS, CDR2 YFSETQ. The DNA of the CDR3 is TGCGCCAGCAGCTTGGTGGCAGGGGGCGCAAATGAGCAGTTCTTC. It encodes CASSLVAGGANEQFF.

This clone was seen a few times. The rearrangement joins TRBV29-1 to TRBJ2-7; D call uncertain. With 4 bases removed from V and 1 base from J, the gap between germline ends came to 17 bases. The CDR3 consists of 15 residues. The germline CDR1 and CDR2 sequences are SQVTM and ANQGSEA. The CDR3 nucleotides read TGCAGCGTTGCCCCCCCTGAAGGCTCTTCCTACGAGCAGTACTTC. It yields the protein CSVAPPEGSSYEQYF.

The chain combines TRBV15 with TRBJ1-2; 8 bases are a match to TRBD1. Trimming cost V 3 bases and J 4 bases; bases outside gene matches: 10. The CDR3 totals 16 residues. CDR1 and CDR2 (germline): LNHNV, YYDKDF (reference sequence). CDR3 sequence: CATSRVRAGGIYGYTF. CDR3 in DNA: TGTGCCACCAGCAGGGTGAGGGCAGGGGGCATCTATGGCTACACCTTC.